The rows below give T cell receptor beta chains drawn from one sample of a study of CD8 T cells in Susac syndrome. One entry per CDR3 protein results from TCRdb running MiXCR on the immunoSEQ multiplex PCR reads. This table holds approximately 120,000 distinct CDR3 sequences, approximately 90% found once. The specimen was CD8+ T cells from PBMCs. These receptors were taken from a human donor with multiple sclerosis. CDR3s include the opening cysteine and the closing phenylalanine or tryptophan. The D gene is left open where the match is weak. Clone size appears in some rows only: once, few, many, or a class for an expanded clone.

CDR3 DNA: TGTGCCAGCAGTCCGGCCCTTCTAGAAGGCTACACCTTC
CDR3 protein: CASSPALLEGYTF
V gene: TRBV6-5
clone size: -
CDR3 length: 13
D gene: -
J gene: TRBJ1-2

CDR3 DNA: TGTGCCAGTACGGGGGGCCCCCGCTCCTACGAGCAGTACTTC
CDR3 protein: CASTGGPRSYEQYF
V gene: TRBV27
clone size: -
CDR3 length: 14
D gene: -
J gene: TRBJ2-7

CDR3 DNA: TGCAGTGCTAGAGATCATTTATTTGGGGGTACTAGCGAGGAGCAGTACTTC
CDR3 protein: CSARDHLFGGTSEEQYF
V gene: TRBV20-1
clone size: -
CDR3 length: 17
D gene: TRBD2
J gene: TRBJ2-7

CDR3 DNA: TGCAGCGGTCTGGGGGGGCCGGGTCCAGCGGCCAATGAGCAGTTCTTC
CDR3 protein: CSGLGGPGPAANEQFF
V gene: TRBV29-1
clone size: -
CDR3 length: 16
D gene: -
J gene: TRBJ2-1

CDR3 DNA: TGTGCCAGTAGTACACAGGGGAATCCATACAATGAGCAGTTCTTC
CDR3 protein: CASSTQGNPYNEQFF
V gene: TRBV19
clone size: -
CDR3 length: 15
D gene: TRBD1
J gene: TRBJ2-1

CDR3 DNA: TGCGCCAGCAGCTTGGGGGACCCCGGGACAGGATGGGGCTACACCTTC
CDR3 protein: CASSLGDPGTGWGYTF
V gene: TRBV5-1
clone size: -
CDR3 length: 16
D gene: TRBD1
J gene: TRBJ1-2

CDR3 DNA: TGTGCCACCGTGGTTGGGCCTAGCCCGAACAATGAGCAGTTCTTC
CDR3 protein: CATVVGPSPNNEQFF
V gene: TRBV6-1
clone size: few
CDR3 length: 15
D gene: -
J gene: TRBJ2-1

CDR3 DNA: TGTGCCTGGGGTAACCCGGGACTAGGGACCTACGAGCAGTACTTC
CDR3 protein: CAWGNPGLGTYEQYF
V gene: TRBV30
clone size: -
CDR3 length: 15
D gene: TRBD2
J gene: TRBJ2-7

CDR3 DNA: TGCAGTGCTAGAGATTTTCGGACTAGCGGGACGACGAACACCGGGGAGCTGTTTTTT
CDR3 protein: CSARDFRTSGTTNTGELFF
V gene: TRBV20-1
clone size: -
CDR3 length: 19
D gene: TRBD2
J gene: TRBJ2-2

CDR3 DNA: TGTGCCACCAGCACAGGGTTGGCCACTGAAGCTTTCTTT
CDR3 protein: CATSTGLATEAFF
V gene: TRBV24-1
clone size: -
CDR3 length: 13
D gene: -
J gene: TRBJ1-1

CDR3 DNA: TGCGCCAGCAGCCAAGGTCAGAGACTAGCGGGAGGTGAGCAGTTCTTC
CDR3 protein: CASSQGQRLAGGEQFF
V gene: TRBV4-3
clone size: -
CDR3 length: 16
D gene: TRBD2
J gene: TRBJ2-1

CDR3 DNA: TGTGCCAGTAGTATTGGGTGGGATACGCAGTATTTT
CDR3 protein: CASSIGWDTQYF
V gene: TRBV19
clone size: few
CDR3 length: 12
D gene: -
J gene: TRBJ2-3

CDR3 DNA: TGTGCCTGGAGTCCTCCGGGACTAGCGGGAGTCGAGCAGTACTTC
CDR3 protein: CAWSPPGLAGVEQYF
V gene: TRBV30
clone size: -
CDR3 length: 15
D gene: TRBD2
J gene: TRBJ2-7

CDR3 DNA: TGTGCCAGCAGCCAAGTCTTTCCACCGGGAAACACCATATATTTT
CDR3 protein: CASSQVFPPGNTIYF
V gene: TRBV3-1
clone size: once
CDR3 length: 15
D gene: -
J gene: TRBJ1-3

CDR3 DNA: TGTGCCAGCAGCGAGATAGCAGGGGACTACGAGCAGTACTTC
CDR3 protein: CASSEIAGDYEQYF
V gene: TRBV7-9
clone size: -
CDR3 length: 14
D gene: -
J gene: TRBJ2-7

CDR3 DNA: TGTGCCAGCAACCGAGGGAATGAGCAGTTCTTC
CDR3 protein: CASNRGNEQFF
V gene: TRBV12-3/TRBV12-4
clone size: -
CDR3 length: 11
D gene: -
J gene: TRBJ2-1

CDR3 DNA: TGTGCCAGCAAAAATTGGGCCGGGGAGCTGTTTTTT
CDR3 protein: CASKNWAGELFF
V gene: TRBV6-1
clone size: -
CDR3 length: 12
D gene: -
J gene: TRBJ2-2

CDR3 DNA: TGCGCCAGCAGCTTGGTATTCCAGGGGGCGAGGCGCAATCAGCCCCAGCATTTT
CDR3 protein: CASSLVFQGARRNQPQHF
V gene: TRBV5-1
clone size: -
CDR3 length: 18
D gene: TRBD1
J gene: TRBJ1-5

CDR3 DNA: TGCAGCGTTGAACCCGTTGCCCCGACAGGTCGCACAGATACGCAGTATTTT
CDR3 protein: CSVEPVAPTGRTDTQYF
V gene: TRBV29-1
clone size: -
CDR3 length: 17
D gene: -
J gene: TRBJ2-3

CDR3 DNA: TGTGCCAGCAGCCAAGTCCTACTAGCGGGAGGGTCCGTCTACAATGAGCAGTTCTTC
CDR3 protein: CASSQVLLAGGSVYNEQFF
V gene: TRBV4-2
clone size: -
CDR3 length: 19
D gene: TRBD2
J gene: TRBJ2-1

CDR3 DNA: TGCGCCAGCAGCAGGTTAGGGGGGGAGTACAATGAGCAGTTCTTC
CDR3 protein: CASSRLGGEYNEQFF
V gene: TRBV4-3
clone size: -
CDR3 length: 15
D gene: -
J gene: TRBJ2-1

CDR3 DNA: TGTGCCAGCAGCTTAGCCTCGAACAACCTGGGCTATCAGCCCCAGCATTTT
CDR3 protein: CASSLASNNLGYQPQHF
V gene: TRBV7-2
clone size: -
CDR3 length: 17
D gene: -
J gene: TRBJ1-5

CDR3 DNA: TGTGCCAGCAGTTACTCGTGGCGATACAACACTGAAGCTTTCTTT
CDR3 protein: CASSYSWRYNTEAFF
V gene: TRBV6-5
clone size: -
CDR3 length: 15
D gene: -
J gene: TRBJ1-1

CDR3 DNA: TGCGCCAGCAGCCACGAGTCAGGCGGGGAGAAAACTGAAGCTTTCTTT
CDR3 protein: CASSHESGGEKTEAFF
V gene: TRBV4-1
clone size: -
CDR3 length: 16
D gene: -
J gene: TRBJ1-1

CDR3 DNA: TGCGCCAGCAGCCCCCCCATTTCTGGACAGGGAAGTCGAGGCTACACCTTC
CDR3 protein: CASSPPISGQGSRGYTF
V gene: TRBV5-1
clone size: -
CDR3 length: 17
D gene: TRBD1
J gene: TRBJ1-2

CDR3 DNA: TGTGCCAGCAGCGGCCCCAGCTCCTACGAGCAGTACTTC
CDR3 protein: CASSGPSSYEQYF
V gene: TRBV5-6
clone size: -
CDR3 length: 13
D gene: -
J gene: TRBJ2-7

CDR3 DNA: TGTGCCAGCAGCAAAGACAAACTGTTTTTT
CDR3 protein: CASSKDKLFF
V gene: TRBV21-1
clone size: once
CDR3 length: 10
D gene: -
J gene: TRBJ1-4

CDR3 DNA: TGTGCCAGCAGTGGGGGACAGGGAGAGTACGAGCAGTACTTC
CDR3 protein: CASSGGQGEYEQYF
V gene: TRBV6-5
clone size: -
CDR3 length: 14
D gene: TRBD1
J gene: TRBJ2-7

CDR3 DNA: TGCAGCGTTGAGACGATGAACACTGAAGCTTTCTTT
CDR3 protein: CSVETMNTEAFF
V gene: TRBV29-1
clone size: -
CDR3 length: 12
D gene: -
J gene: TRBJ1-1

CDR3 DNA: TGCAGCGTGACCGGGACTAGCGGGCCCTCCTACGAGCAGTACTTC
CDR3 protein: CSVTGTSGPSYEQYF
V gene: TRBV29-1
clone size: -
CDR3 length: 15
D gene: TRBD2
J gene: TRBJ2-7

CDR3 DNA: TGTGCCAGCAGCTTAGACGCGGACAGAAGATCAGATACGCAGTATTTT
CDR3 protein: CASSLDADRRSDTQYF
V gene: TRBV7-8
clone size: -
CDR3 length: 16
D gene: -
J gene: TRBJ2-3

CDR3 DNA: TGCAGTGCTAGGGCTTTAGCGGGAGTAGCCGGGGAGCTGTTTTTT
CDR3 protein: CSARALAGVAGELFF
V gene: TRBV20-1
clone size: -
CDR3 length: 15
D gene: TRBD2
J gene: TRBJ2-2

CDR3 DNA: TGTGCCAGCAGCCCGAACGTGAACTCCTACGAGCAGTACTTC
CDR3 protein: CASSPNVNSYEQYF
V gene: TRBV7-9
clone size: -
CDR3 length: 14
D gene: -
J gene: TRBJ2-7

CDR3 DNA: TGTGCCAGCAGCCAAGGACTGGAGAACACCGGGGAGCTGTTTTTT
CDR3 protein: CASSQGLENTGELFF
V gene: TRBV3-1
clone size: -
CDR3 length: 15
D gene: -
J gene: TRBJ2-2

CDR3 DNA: TGTGCCAGCAGTTTGGGCCCGGGGCTATCCTACAATGAGCAGTTCTTC
CDR3 protein: CASSLGPGLSYNEQFF
V gene: TRBV28
clone size: -
CDR3 length: 16
D gene: -
J gene: TRBJ2-1

CDR3 DNA: TGTGCCAGCAGTTTAGGAGGGTTCTACGAGCAGTACTTC
CDR3 protein: CASSLGGFYEQYF
V gene: TRBV12-3/TRBV12-4
clone size: few
CDR3 length: 13
D gene: -
J gene: TRBJ2-7

CDR3 DNA: TGTGCCAGCAGCCCGGGACAGGGTTCGGATACGCAGTATTTT
CDR3 protein: CASSPGQGSDTQYF
V gene: TRBV7-7
clone size: -
CDR3 length: 14
D gene: TRBD1
J gene: TRBJ2-3

CDR3 DNA: TGTGCCAGCAGCCAAGTGGAGCAGTTTGATGGCTACACCTTC
CDR3 protein: CASSQVEQFDGYTF
V gene: TRBV4-2
clone size: once
CDR3 length: 14
D gene: -
J gene: TRBJ1-2

CDR3 DNA: TGTGCCTGGAAAAGGGGAAATGAGCAGTTCTTC
CDR3 protein: CAWKRGNEQFF
V gene: TRBV30
clone size: -
CDR3 length: 11
D gene: -
J gene: TRBJ2-1

CDR3 DNA: TGTGCCAGCAGCATAACCGGGACATCGGGAGAGACCCAGTACTTC
CDR3 protein: CASSITGTSGETQYF
V gene: TRBV5-5
clone size: -
CDR3 length: 15
D gene: -
J gene: TRBJ2-5

CDR3 DNA: TGTGCCAGCAGCCTGTCTAGCGGGAGGATGTACGGGGAGACCCAGTACTTC
CDR3 protein: CASSLSSGRMYGETQYF
V gene: TRBV14
clone size: -
CDR3 length: 17
D gene: TRBD2
J gene: TRBJ2-5

CDR3 DNA: TGCGCCAGCCGCCGCCTACAGGACGGTGTAACTGAAGCTTTCTTT
CDR3 protein: CASRRLQDGVTEAFF
V gene: TRBV4-1
clone size: -
CDR3 length: 15
D gene: -
J gene: TRBJ1-1

CDR3 DNA: TGCAGCGTTGTGGGAACAGTGGGCGAGACCCAGTACTTC
CDR3 protein: CSVVGTVGETQYF
V gene: TRBV29-1
clone size: -
CDR3 length: 13
D gene: -
J gene: TRBJ2-5

CDR3 DNA: TGTGCCAGCAGCGTAGGGGCAGATGGGACCAAAAACATTCAGTACTTC
CDR3 protein: CASSVGADGTKNIQYF
V gene: TRBV9
clone size: -
CDR3 length: 16
D gene: -
J gene: TRBJ2-4

CDR3 DNA: TGTGCCAGCAGCCAAGCGGAAGGCTACGAGCAGTACTTC
CDR3 protein: CASSQAEGYEQYF
V gene: TRBV3-1
clone size: -
CDR3 length: 13
D gene: -
J gene: TRBJ2-7